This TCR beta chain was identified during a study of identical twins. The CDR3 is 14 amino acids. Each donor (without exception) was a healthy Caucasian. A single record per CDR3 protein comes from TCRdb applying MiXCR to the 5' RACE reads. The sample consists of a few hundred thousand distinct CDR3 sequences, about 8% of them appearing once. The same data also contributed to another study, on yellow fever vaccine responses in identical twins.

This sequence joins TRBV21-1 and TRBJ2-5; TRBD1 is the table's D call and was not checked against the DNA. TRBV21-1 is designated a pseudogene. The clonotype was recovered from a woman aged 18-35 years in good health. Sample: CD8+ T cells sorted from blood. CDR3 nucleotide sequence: TGTGCCAGCAGCAACCCCGGGACATACCGTACCCAGTGCTTC. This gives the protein CASSNPGTYRTQCF.